The 2 T cell receptor beta chains in this list originate from one sample, sequenced in a study of Ad26.COV2.S vaccination and SARS-CoV-2 variants. Sequencing used immunoSEQ multiplex PCR; TCRdb keeps in-frame clones, though not all of them. The repertoire has roughly 140,000 clones, 70% to 90% of them found once; the top ten carry 5%. Specimen: peripheral blood, collected after recovery from COVID-19. These receptors all stem from a human donor who had recovered from COVID-19.

The chain has TRBV18 and TRBJ2-1, with TRBD1 matching over 10 bases. CDR3 length: 14 amino acids. Germline V CDR1 and CDR2: KGHSH, LQKENI. J lost 7 bases, V lost 3 bases, and 3 bases had no gene match. CDR3 loop: CASSPRQGANEQFF. CDR3 nucleotide sequence: TGTGCCAGCTCACCTAGACAGGGGGCGAATGAGCAGTTCTTC.

V usage is TRBV10-2 and J usage is TRBJ1-1; 8 nucleotides line up with TRBD1. The CDR3 length is 15 residues. V was pared by 6 bases and J by 1 base, with 7 bases of the junction left unmatched. The germline gives CDR1 WSHSY, CDR2 SAAADI. The CDR3 protein is CASSYWTGKNTEAFF. The CDR3 DNA reads TGCGCCAGCAGCTACTGGACAGGGAAGAACACTGAAGCTTTCTTT.